These 5 T cell receptor beta chains came from one sample sequenced in a study of T cell repertoires in cytomegalovirus infection. The antigens of these receptors remain unknown. TCRdb passed the reads through MiXCR, listing each CDR3 protein once. The table lists 750,000 to 900,000 distinct CDR3 sequences, just under 30% of them singletons, with over 10% in the top ten. Sample: cultured CD8+ T cells from PBMCs, taken from culture after CMV antigen stimulation. Receptor source: a human donor in good health (CMV status not recorded). Some clones in this sample may be carry-over from other donors' samples.

A few counts support this clonotype. CDR3 residues: CASSSGISGEQYV. The CDR3 region has the DNA TGTGCCAGCAGTTCAGGGATTTCGGGGGAGCAGTACGTC. V and J are TRBV11-1 and TRBJ2-7, with D perhaps assigned TRBD1 or TRBD2 (5 bases each). Trimming removed 6 bases from V and 7 bases from J, with 16 bases in between. This CDR3 is built from 13 residues. Germline V gives CDR1 SGHAT, CDR2 FQDESV (reference sequence).

The chain carries TRBV7-2 and TRBJ2-7; TRBD2 agrees at 11 bases. In germline, CDR1 is SGHTA, CDR2 FQGNSA. CDR3 length equals 16 residues. V was clipped by 2 bases and J by 1 base; unmatched bases: 4. Here the CDR3 reads CASSLFLAGGSYEQYF. Here the CDR3 DNA reads TGTGCCAGCAGCTTATTTCTAGCGGGGGGTTCCTACGAGCAGTACTTC.

This clonotype was picked up a small number of times. This chain connects TRBV29-1 to TRBJ2-1, with TRBD1 as a possible D gene (5 bases). Looked up from germline, CDR1 is SQVTM and CDR2 is ANQGSEA. The length of the CDR3 is 12 residues. The germline V and J ends were trimmed by 2 bases and 10 bases, with 12 bases remaining between them. The chain's CDR3 is CSVEPDTREQFF. For the CDR3, the DNA is TGCAGCGTTGAACCGGACACTCGGGAGCAGTTCTTC.

In this sample, this clonotype turned up a few times. This chain joins TRBV6-2 or TRBV6-3 and TRBJ1-1; a weak D match, TRBD1 (6 bases). With 0 bases removed from V and 6 bases from J, the gap between germline ends came to 11 bases. Per germline, CDR1 MNHEY and CDR2 SVGEGT. The CDR3 has 14 amino acids. CDR3 residues: CASSYSTAGAEAFF. Here the CDR3 DNA reads TGTGCCAGCAGTTACTCGACGGCAGGGGCTGAAGCTTTCTTT.

This clonotype was seen more than once but under ten times. The chain employs TRBV11-2 and TRBJ1-1; 7 nucleotides align to TRBD1. Losses at the gene ends were 4 bases for V and 3 bases for J; bases not matched to a gene: 11. Germline V gives CDR1 SGHAT, CDR2 FQNNGV. There are 16 residues in the CDR3. DNA of the CDR3: TGTGCCAGCAGCTCATGGAGAACAGGGGTGGACACTGAAGCTTTCTTT. Its translation is CASSSWRTGVDTEAFF.